This T cell receptor (beta chain) was sequenced in a study of T cell responses to AZD1222 COVID-19 vaccine. Study conclusions and caveats: The reported proportion of spike-specific TCRs targeting unmutated variant regions was nearly half.

Pooled in the analysis were second doses at about 4 or about 12 weeks. A note on this clone: Its antigen is undetermined.

The repertoire was sequenced with immunoSEQ multiplex PCR; TCRdb's copy has only in-frame clones and lacks some. The table records around 130,000 clones, more than 85% of them present only once. The CDR3 length is 14 residues. Trimming removed 4 bases from V and 7 bases from J, with 14 bases in between. Germline V gene sequence: CDR1 LGHDT, CDR2 YNNKEL (reference sequence). This sample comprised peripheral blood, obtained 28 days after the second AZD1222 dose. The V call is TRBV3-1 (or the pseudogene TRBV3-2), the J call TRBJ2-1; D is unresolved. The clonotype was recovered from an adult who received the AZD1222 COVID-19 vaccine. DNA for the CDR3: TGTGCCAGCAGCCGCGAACTACGAGGAAATGAGCAGTTCTTC. Its translation is CASSRELRGNEQFF.